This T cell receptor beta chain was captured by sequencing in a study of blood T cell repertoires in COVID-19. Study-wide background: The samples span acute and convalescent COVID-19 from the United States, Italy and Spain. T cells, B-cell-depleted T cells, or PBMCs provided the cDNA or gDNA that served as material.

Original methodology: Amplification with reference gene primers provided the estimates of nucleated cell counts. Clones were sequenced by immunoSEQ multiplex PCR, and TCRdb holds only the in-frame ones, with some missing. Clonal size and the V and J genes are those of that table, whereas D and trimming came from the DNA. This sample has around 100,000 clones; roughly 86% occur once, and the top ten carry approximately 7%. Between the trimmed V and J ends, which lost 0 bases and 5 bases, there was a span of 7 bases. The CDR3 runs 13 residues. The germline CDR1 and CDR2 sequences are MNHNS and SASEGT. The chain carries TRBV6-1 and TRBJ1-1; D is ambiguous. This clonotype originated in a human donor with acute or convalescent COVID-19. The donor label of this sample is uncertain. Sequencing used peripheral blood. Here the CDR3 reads CASSEAGLTEAFF. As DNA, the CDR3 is TGTGCCAGCAGTGAAGCCGGACTTACTGAAGCTTTCTTT.